These 5 T cell receptor beta chains originate from one sample sequenced in a study of cytomegalovirus exposure and HLA in healthy donors. In the PCR, 60 Vbeta and 13 Jbeta primers were used. This table comes from immunoSEQ multiplex PCR, and its TCRdb copy is limited to in-frame clones, with some not included. Here the sample spans around 180,000 clones, 77% being singletons. Sample: PBMCs. These receptors all come from a woman aged 25 to 39 in good health and CMV-seropositive.

J is TRBJ2-1 and V is TRBV11-1, with 9 nucleotides matching TRBD1. The V gene end was trimmed by 2 bases and the J gene end by 6 bases; junction bases not matched to a gene: 14. This CDR3 region has 18 residues. Per germline, CDR1 SGHAT and CDR2 FQDESV (reference sequence). CDR3 loop: CASSLPEIGTGRSNEQFF. In DNA, the CDR3 is TGTGCCAGCAGCTTACCAGAAATCGGGACAGGGAGATCCAATGAGCAGTTCTTC. The variable domain in full, with the rest retrieved from reference TRBV11-1 and TRBJ2-1, is EAEVAQSPRYKITEKSQAVAFWCDPISGHATLYWYRQILGQGPELLVQFQDESVVDDSQLPKDRFSAERLKGVDSTLKIQPAELGDSAMYLCASSLPEIGTGRSNEQFFGPGTRLTVL.

The V call is TRBV18, the J call TRBJ2-7; 9 bases agree with TRBD1. Per the germline V gene, CDR1 is KGHSH and CDR2 is LQKENI. CDR3 length equals 15 residues. The V segment lost 6 bases and the J segment 2 bases; nucleotides outside the gene matches: 8. Here the CDR3 reads CASSRARDRAYEQYF. CDR3 bases: TGTGCCAGCTCTCGCGCCCGGGACAGGGCCTACGAGCAGTACTTC.

Worth noting for this clone: Additional DNA sequences in this sample encode the identical CDR3. The chain combines TRBV5-1 with TRBJ2-1; 12 nucleotides match TRBD2. Unmatched junction bases numbered 6, after V lost 4 bases and J lost 4 bases. Germline CDR1 and CDR2: SGHRS and YFSETQ. The CDR3 consists of 16 residues. This chain's CDR3 is CASSPGLAGLYNEQFF. The DNA of the CDR3 is TGCGCCAGCAGCCCTGGACTAGCGGGACTTTACAATGAGCAGTTCTTC.

The chain uses TRBV5-6 and TRBJ2-7, with a weak D call TRBD1 (5 bases). The V end was cut by 0 bases, the J end by 9 bases, with 10 bases between. Germline CDR1 SGHDT, CDR2 YYEEEE. This CDR3 has 12 amino acids. Here the CDR3 reads CASSLGEGVQYF. The CDR3 DNA is TGTGCCAGCAGCTTGGGGGAAGGGGTGCAGTACTTC.

V usage is TRBV5-1 and J usage is TRBJ1-1; weak D call: TRBD1 (6 bases). Germline V lookup: CDR1 SGHRS, CDR2 YFSETQ. The CDR3 length is 16 residues. The germline V and J ends were trimmed by 5 bases and 3 bases, with 20 bases remaining between them. CDR3 sequence: CASRPTGGRGDTEAFF. The CDR3 region has the DNA TGCGCCAGCAGACCGACAGGAGGCCGGGGGGACACTGAAGCTTTCTTT.